The sequence of this TCR beta chain was determined in a study of CD8 T cells in ankylosing spondylitis. The V end lost 0 bases, the J end lost 5 bases, and 11 bases lay between the germline ends. This CDR3 spans 14 amino acids. The germline CDR1 and CDR2 sequences are SGDLS and YYNGEE. Library preparation for TCR beta used quantitative 5'-RACE with molecular barcodes. TCRdb reprocessed the 5' RACE reads via MiXCR and lists one record per CDR3 protein. The table records about 39,000 distinct CDR3 sequences, approximately 3% of them present only once. This clonotype was observed at least ten times. The chain employs TRBV9 and TRBJ1-2; D not certain. Sequencing was done on a sample of blood, either unsorted or a sorted T cell fraction (not recorded which). This TCR derives from a male donor with ankylosing spondylitis or in good health (not recorded which). This CDR3 is CASSVEVGDYGYTF. CDR3 nucleotides: TGTGCCAGCAGCGTAGAAGTGGGCGATTATGGCTACACCTTC.